This entry concerns a single TCR beta chain. The source of the sample is a study of blood T cell repertoires in COVID-19. The wider study: Specimens from acute and convalescent COVID-19 originated in the United States, Italy and Spain.

This CDR3 region has 17 residues. Trimming removed 2 bases from V and 2 bases from J; junction bases left unmatched: 12. The V gene's germline CDR1 is LGHDT and CDR2 YNNKEL (reference sequence). Clones were sequenced by immunoSEQ multiplex PCR, and TCRdb holds only the in-frame ones, with some missing. The sample has about 50,000 clones; 85% to 95% are singletons. The TCR was taken from a woman aged 80 or over with acute or convalescent COVID-19. V and J are TRBV3-1 (or the pseudogene TRBV3-2) and TRBJ2-7, with 7 bases identical to TRBD1. The specimen was peripheral blood. CDR3 DNA sequence: TGTGCCAGCAGCCAATACTACTCGACAGGGCCCCCCTACGAGCAGTACTTC. Translation: CASSQYYSTGPPYEQYF.